This T cell receptor beta chain was recorded in a study of CD8 T cells in Susac syndrome. RNA totalling about 0.5 to 1 ug underwent reverse transcription with random hexamers. Across 54 Vbeta and 13 Jbeta, immunoSEQ multiplex PCR amplified TCR beta CDR3. TCRdb redid the calling of the immunoSEQ multiplex PCR reads with MiXCR, one entry per CDR3 protein. The data hold about 64,000 distinct CDR3 sequences, with roughly 94% observed a single time. Only one count was recorded for this clonotype. Antigen specificity is unknown. Notes on the study in general: Regarding the TCR sequencing and HLA analysis, the study admitted that a relatively small number of individuals were involved.

The V gene's germline CDR1 is PRHDT and CDR2 FYEKMQ (reference sequence). The CDR3 runs 14 residues. The J segment lost 6 bases and the V segment lost 0 bases, leaving 2 bases of the junction unmatched. This TCR came from a human donor with multiple sclerosis. The chain couples TRBV13 to TRBJ2-7; 10 bases are shared with TRBD2. The sample was CD8+ T cells from PBMCs. The CDR3 is CASSLGGTSVEQYF. The CDR3 bases are TGTGCCAGCAGCTTAGGGGGGACTAGCGTCGAGCAGTACTTC.